The rows below give T cell receptor beta chains drawn from one sample of a study of blood T cell repertoires in COVID-19. TCRdb's copy holds only in-frame clones and misses some; the assay was immunoSEQ multiplex PCR. The sample consists of more than 85,000 clones, approximately 88% of them appearing once. Source material: peripheral blood. The receptors originated from a woman aged 70-85 years with acute or convalescent COVID-19. The CDR3 runs from the conserved cysteine through the conserved F or W. A D gene is named only where the DNA matches it firmly. Expanded clones are given a class, and other clones once, few, many or no size at all.

>-|TRBV5-1|TRBJ1-4|-
CASSSTGLNEKLFF
TGCGCCAGCAGCTCGACAGGTCTTAATGAAAAACTGTTTTTT
>-|TRBV27|TRBJ1-4|-
CASRPLQGRGEKLFF
TGTGCCAGCAGGCCATTACAGGGACGAGGCGAAAAACTGTTTTTT
>-|TRBV12-3/TRBV12-4|TRBJ1-1|TRBD1
CASTQIRQGEAFF
TGTGCCAGCACCCAAATTAGACAGGGAGAAGCTTTCTTT
>-|TRBV6-5|TRBJ1-1|-
CASSPGFSNTEAFF
TGTGCCAGCAGTCCAGGGTTCTCGAACACTGAAGCTTTCTTT
>-|TRBV28|TRBJ2-2|TRBD2
CASTLAGVVSTGELFF
TGTGCCAGCACACTAGCGGGAGTCGTTTCCACCGGGGAGCTGTTTTTT
>-|TRBV7-9|TRBJ2-3|-
CASSLPWGERDTQYF
TGTGCCAGCAGCTTACCATGGGGGGAAAGAGATACGCAGTATTTT
>-|TRBV6-5|TRBJ2-5|-
CASSYNLATQETQYF
TGTGCCAGCAGTTATAACCTAGCGACCCAGGAGACCCAGTACTTC
>few|TRBV28|TRBJ1-2|-
CASSTTYYGYTF
TGTGCCAGCAGCACAACGTACTATGGCTACACCTTC
>-|TRBV7-9|TRBJ1-3|-
CASSEVSSSGNTIYF
TGTGCCAGCAGCGAGGTATCCAGCTCTGGAAACACCATATATTTT
>-|TRBV28|TRBJ1-1|TRBD1
CASRRQGVTEAFF
TGTGCCAGCAGACGACAGGGGGTTACAGAAGCTTTCTTT
>once|TRBV7-6|TRBJ2-1|TRBD2
CASSLEVGRAGGGNEQFF
TGTGCCAGCAGCTTGGAGGTCGGGAGAGCGGGAGGTGGGAATGAGCAGTTCTTC
>-|TRBV28|TRBJ1-3|-
CASKGPGSGNTIYF
TGTGCCAGCAAAGGCCCAGGCTCTGGAAACACCATATATTTT
>-|TRBV7-9|TRBJ2-2|-
CASSLNSVSNTGELFF
TGTGCCAGCAGCTTAAATAGCGTCTCGAACACCGGGGAGCTGTTTTTT
>-|TRBV4-1|TRBJ1-2|TRBD1
CASSQPETGNYGYTF
TGCGCCAGCAGCCAACCAGAGACAGGGAACTATGGCTACACCTTC
>few|TRBV7-9|TRBJ1-2|-
CASSGGVSSNYGYTF
TGTGCCAGCAGCGGCGGGGTTTCAAGCAACTATGGCTACACCTTC
>-|TRBV6-5|TRBJ1-2|TRBD1
CASSYRQGDGYTF
TGTGCCAGCAGTTACAGACAGGGGGATGGCTACACCTTC
>-|TRBV19|TRBJ2-1|TRBD1
CASSENRGANEQFF
TGTGCCAGTAGTGAAAACAGGGGGGCCAATGAGCAGTTCTTC
>-|TRBV19|TRBJ1-5|-
CASSIGAGNQPQHF
TGTGCCAGTAGTATAGGGGCAGGAAATCAGCCCCAGCATTTT
>once|TRBV5-8|TRBJ2-1|TRBD2
CASSEGGGTTYNEQFF
TGTGCCAGCAGCGAAGGCGGGGGTACGACCTACAATGAGCAGTTCTTC
>-|TRBV20-1|TRBJ1-3|-
CSASKLSSGNTIYF
TGCAGTGCTAGTAAACTATCCTCTGGAAACACCATATATTTT
>-|TRBV23-1|TRBJ2-3|-
CASSQRRTDTDTQYF
TGCGCCAGCAGTCAAAGACGGACAGACACAGATACGCAGTATTTT
>-|TRBV11-2|TRBJ2-7|TRBD2
CASSLFVWREGTEQYF
TGTGCCAGCAGCTTATTTGTGTGGCGGGAGGGTACCGAGCAGTACTTC
>-|TRBV6-1|TRBJ1-3|-
CASSESRASGNTIYF
TGTGCCAGCAGTGAAAGCAGGGCATCTGGAAACACCATATATTTT
>once|TRBV2|TRBJ2-7|-
CASRSGLGREQYF
TGTGCCAGCAGATCAGGGTTGGGGCGAGAGCAGTACTTC
>-|TRBV7-9|TRBJ1-6|-
CASSLVVSLGQSNSPLHF
TGTGCCAGCAGCTTAGTGGTTTCTTTGGGGCAGAGTAATTCACCCCTCCACTTT
>-|TRBV5-4|TRBJ2-3|TRBD2
CASSYSGRSSGSTDTQYF
TGTGCCAGCAGTTACTCGGGGAGGAGTAGCGGGAGCACAGATACGCAGTATTTT
>-|TRBV6-5|TRBJ1-2|-
CASSYSRVSGYTF
TGTGCCAGCAGTTACAGTCGGGTGAGCGGCTACACCTTC
>-|TRBV3-1/TRBV3-2|TRBJ2-5|-
CASSQAGSHGETQYF
TGTGCCAGCAGCCAAGCAGGTTCTCATGGAGAGACCCAGTACTTC
>-|TRBV19|TRBJ2-3|TRBD1
CASSISGTGGPDTQYF
TGTGCCAGTAGTATTTCCGGGACAGGAGGTCCAGATACGCAGTATTTT
>-|TRBV16|TRBJ1-6|-
CASSRFGAGVSPLHF
TGTGCCAGCAGCCGATTTGGGGCAGGGGTTTCACCCCTCCACTTT
>-|TRBV20-1|TRBJ2-5|TRBD2
CSASIPSGIQYSQETQYF
TGCAGTGCTAGTATCCCGAGCGGGATCCAGTATAGCCAAGAGACCCAGTACTTC
>-|TRBV5-6|TRBJ2-5|TRBD2
CASSLKRREEVGETQYF
TGTGCCAGCAGCTTGAAGCGGCGGGAGGAAGTGGGGGAGACCCAGTACTTC
>-|TRBV28|TRBJ2-1|TRBD1
CASSISRDSLIGGVF
TGTGCCAGCAGCATTTCCCGGGACAGTCTTATTGGTGGGGTCTTC
>-|TRBV5-1|TRBJ1-5|-
CASSMYSSTGYSNQPQHF
TGCGCCAGCAGCATGTATTCGTCGACAGGATATAGCAATCAGCCCCAGCATTTT
>-|TRBV6-1|TRBJ1-1|-
CASSDAGRGNTEAFF
TGTGCCAGCAGTGACGCAGGCAGGGGAAACACTGAAGCTTTCTTT
>-|TRBV28|TRBJ2-7|TRBD1
CASSKTQGAIRSYEQYF
TGTGCCAGCAGTAAGACACAGGGGGCGATACGTTCCTACGAGCAGTACTTC
>-|TRBV7-6|TRBJ2-1|TRBD2
CASSLISGGYNEQFF
TGTGCCAGCAGCTTAATTAGCGGGGGCTACAATGAGCAGTTCTTC
>-|TRBV27|TRBJ1-2|TRBD1
CASTARGRGYGYTF
TGTGCCAGCACCGCGAGGGGCAGGGGGTATGGCTACACCTTC
>-|TRBV6-6|TRBJ2-1|-
CASLTGQQQFF
TGTGCCAGCCTAACAGGGCAACAGCAGTTCTTC
>-|TRBV5-1|TRBJ2-1|-
CASSLQENEQFF
TGCGCCAGCAGTCTACAGGAGAATGAGCAGTTCTTC
>-|TRBV10-3|TRBJ1-6|TRBD1
CATMEDGTGNSPLHF
TGTGCCACAATGGAAGACGGGACAGGGAATTCACCCCTCCACTTT
>-|TRBV25-1|TRBJ1-4|TRBD1
CASSRSGGTNEKLFF
TGTGCCAGCAGTCGGTCAGGGGGCACGAACGAAAAACTGTTTTTT
>once|TRBV28|TRBJ2-7|TRBD2
CASSLSGRVSYEQYF
TGTGCCAGCAGTTTGAGCGGGAGAGTTTCCTACGAGCAGTACTTC
>-|TRBV28|TRBJ1-4|-
CASRTQEAGLLATNEKLFF
TGTGCCAGCAGGACACAGGAAGCGGGCCTACTTGCAACTAATGAAAAACTGTTTTTT
>-|TRBV10-3|TRBJ2-1|-
CAISEILQEQFF
TGTGCCATCAGTGAAATCCTCCAGGAGCAGTTCTTC
>-|TRBV5-4|TRBJ1-4|-
CASSLRGNEKLFF
TGTGCCAGCAGCTTGAGGGGTAATGAAAAACTGTTTTTT